This TCR beta chain was sequenced during a study of shared clonotypes between healthy human individuals. CDR1 SQVTM and CDR2 ANQGSEA come from the germline V gene. This CDR3 region has 13 residues. V dropped 2 bases and J dropped 5 bases, with 12 bases sitting between them. Broader study findings: Naive CD4 clonotypes overlapped across several donors at roughly 5.1%.

As for this clone: Its target is not known. It is likely a read error: a sequence one base away is far more abundant. Other DNA sequences in the same sample also yield this CDR3.

The study separated CD4+ cells into CD45RA+ naive and CD45RA-negative memory subsets. TCRdb keeps only in-frame clones here, not all; method: immunoSEQ multiplex PCR. In the table there are about 1.1 million clones, roughly 80% of which are singletons. The rearrangement joins TRBV29-1 to TRBJ1-1; possible D gene TRBD1, 6 bases. Sequenced input: memory CD4+ T cells from PBMCs. Indicated subset: CD45RA-negative fraction. This clonotype was sampled from a man in his late teens or twenties in good health. Some clones in this sample may be carry-over from other donors' samples. Here the CDR3 reads CSVERGGLTEAFF. In DNA, the CDR3 is TGCAGCGTTGAACGGGGGGGCCTGACTGAAGCTTTCTTT.